Each of the 5 T cell receptor beta chains below was sequenced from the same sample in a study of T-cell memory formation after mild COVID-19 listed by TCRdb under 2021. Library generation was performed with 5' RACE. Sequencing was performed on an Illumina NovaSeq 6000. The raw public reads went through TCRdb reprocessing: fastp at Q25, MiXCR clone calling, in-frame beta chains kept. Each record represents a unique CDR3 protein, reported with the most common genes and DNA among its rows. For this sample there are hundreds of thousands of distinct CDR3 sequences; around 15% appear just once. Clones ranked in the top ten supply about 20% of the sample. What was sequenced was PBMCs or a T cell subset sorted from them (not recorded which). The receptors come from a young man who had mild COVID-19 (a few samples of this study predate the infection). The sample titles of this study are shuffled in the database, so cell type and time point are left out; the donor was told from shared clones.

This clonotype came up a few times. This chain connects TRBV5-1 to TRBJ2-1, with D maybe TRBD1 (6 bases). The ends were cut back, 4 bases at V and 10 bases at J, with 21 bases in the middle. Germline V gene lookup returns CDR1 SGHRS and CDR2 YFSETQ. The CDR3 is made up of 15 amino acids. CDR3 protein: CASSPGTSFLDEQFF. In DNA form, the CDR3 reads TGCGCCAGCAGCCCGGGGACATCTTTCTTAGACGAGCAGTTCTTC.

This clonotype appeared many times. J is TRBJ2-3 and V is TRBV3-1; 8 bases line up with TRBD2. Germline values: CDR1 LGHDT, CDR2 YNNKEL (reference sequence). The CDR3 is made up of 13 amino acids. Trimming took 8 bases from V and 6 from J; bases not matched to a gene: 7. The CDR3: CASQPGGRDTQYF. For the CDR3, the DNA is TGTGCCAGCCAACCGGGGGGGCGTGATACGCAGTATTTT.

In its sample, this clonotype was seen many times. The chain combines TRBV2 with TRBJ2-5; D possibly corresponds to TRBD1 (6 bases). V was shortened by 6 bases and J by 5 bases, with 10 bases between the two germline ends. Germline loops: CDR1 SNHLY, CDR2 FYNNEI. The CDR3 consists of 12 residues. This chain's CDR3 is CASRTTGETQYF. CDR3 nucleotides: TGTGCCAGCAGGACCACAGGGGAGACCCAGTACTTC.

The J gene is TRBJ2-3, the V gene TRBV6-4, with D possibly called TRBD1 or TRBD2 (6 bases each). The CDR3 consists of 16 residues. The V gene lost 0 bases and the J gene lost 2 bases, with 12 bases spanning the gap. Germline CDR1 MRHNA, CDR2 SNTAGT. The CDR3 loop reads CASSDSPGAHTDTQYF. CDR3 DNA sequence: TGTGCCAGCAGTGACTCGCCGGGGGCCCACACAGATACGCAGTATTTT.

This clonotype occurred many times. This rearrangement joins TRBV30 to TRBJ2-2; D possibly corresponds to TRBD2 (6 bases). There are 12 residues in the CDR3. The germline gives CDR1 GTSNPN, CDR2 SVGIG (reference sequence). Trimming took 3 bases from V and 8 from J, leaving 10 bases between them. In DNA, the CDR3 is TGTGCCTGGAGGAACGGGGGTGGGGAGCTGTTTTTT. Its translation: CAWRNGGGELFF. The whole variable domain, remainder taken from reference TRBV30 and TRBJ2-2, is SQTIHQWPATLVQPVGSPLSLECTVEGTSNPNLYWYRQAAGRGLQLLFYSVGIGQISSEVPQNLSASRPQDRQFILSSKKLLLSDSGFYLCAWRNGGGELFFGEGSRLTVL.